Shown below are 16 T cell receptor beta chains from a single sample sequenced in a study of STAT5B mutations in CD4+ large granular lymphocyte leukemia. Method: immunoSEQ multiplex PCR; TCRdb's copy keeps in-frame clones and lacks some. This sample yields tens of thousands of clones, of which approximately 84% are seen a single time; just under 0.35% belongs to the top ten. Sequencing was done on a sample of CD4+ T cells from blood buffy coats. The receptors here all came from a human donor in good health.

The chain employs TRBV7-8 and TRBJ2-5; 8 bases align to TRBD1. CDR1 is SGHVS and CDR2 is FQNEAQ in the germline V gene. The CDR3 has 13 residues. V was clipped by 5 bases and J by 5 bases; unmatched bases: 4. CDR3 coding DNA: TGTGCCAGCAGCCCAGGACAGGGCGAGACCCAGTACTTC. Amino acid sequence: CASSPGQGETQYF.

A single count supports this clone. The V and J genes are TRBV7-9 and TRBJ2-7, with D tentatively TRBD2 (6 bases). The CDR3 consists of 15 residues. Trimming cost V 5 bases and J 4 bases, with 18 bases left between them. CDR1 is SEHNR and CDR2 is FQNEAQ in the germline V gene (reference sequence). CDR3 coding DNA: TGTGCCAGCAGCGAATTTTTAGGAGGGAATTACGAGCAGTACTTC. Translating it yields CASSEFLGGNYEQYF.

The rearrangement uses TRBV7-2 and TRBJ2-7; 9 bases fit TRBD2. V lost 5 bases, J lost 4 bases, and 12 bases stayed unmatched. The CDR3 is made up of 16 amino acids. Germline values: CDR1 SGHTA, CDR2 FQGNSA. CDR3 DNA sequence: TGTGCCAGCAGCGGCCAAATGGCGGGGGGGGGATACGAGCAGTACTTC. As protein: CASSGQMAGGGYEQYF. Full variable domain (outside the CDR3, taken from reference TRBV7-2 and TRBJ2-7): GAGVSQSPSNKVTEKGKDVELRCDPISGHTALYWYRQSLGQGLEFLIYFQGNSAPDKSGLPSDRFSAERTGGSVSTLTIQRTQQEDSAVYLCASSGQMAGGGYEQYFGPGTRLTVT.

The rearrangement uses TRBV21-1 and TRBJ1-6; the tabulated D call, TRBD1, remains unverified against the DNA. TRBV21-1 is designated a pseudogene. The CDR3 is 14 residues long. Here the CDR3 reads CASSKEGVSSPLHF. The CDR3, as DNA: TGTGCCAGCAGCAAAGAAGGGGTGTCTTCACCCCTCCACTTT.

The rearrangement uses TRBV7-2 and TRBJ2-3; possibly TRBD1 for D (5 bases). Trimming removed 5 bases at V and 2 bases at J, with 14 bases between. Germline values: CDR1 SGHTA, CDR2 FQGNSA. This CDR3 is built from 15 residues. The CDR3, as DNA: TGTGCCAGCAGCCAAAACAGCAGGGCCACAGATACGCAGTATTTT. Translated: CASSQNSRATDTQYF.

This chain connects TRBV9 to TRBJ1-2; 7 bases agree with TRBD1. CDR1 SGDLS and CDR2 YYNGEE come from the germline V gene. This CDR3 comprises 17 residues. V lost 4 bases and J lost 1; bases outside the gene matches: 13. CDR3 nucleotide sequence: TGTGCCAGCAGCAAGACGGGACAGAGCGCCCATAACTATGGCTACACCTTC. The encoded protein is CASSKTGQSAHNYGYTF. Supplemented by reference TRBV9 and TRBJ1-2, the full variable domain reads DSGVTQTPKHLITATGQRVTLRCSPRSGDLSVYWYQQSLDQGLQFLIQYYNGEERAKGNILERFSAQQFPDLHSELNLSSLELGDSALYFCASSKTGQSAHNYGYTFGSGTRLTVV.

The rearrangement links TRBV11-3 to TRBJ2-2; D is tentatively TRBD1 or TRBD2 (5 bases each). The CDR3 spans 17 residues. Germline V gene data show CDR1 as SGHNT and CDR2 as YENEEA. With 5 bases removed from V and 1 base from J, the gap between germline ends came to 17 bases. The DNA for the CDR3 is TGTGCCAGCAGCGTATCACCCGGGACGGTGAACACCGGGGAGCTGTTTTTT. Translation gives CASSVSPGTVNTGELFF.

This chain joins TRBV7-3 and TRBJ2-7; 11 bases match TRBD2. The CDR3 has 14 residues. The V gene end was trimmed by 3 bases and the J gene end by 5 bases; junction bases not matched to a gene: 3. Germline assignment: CDR1 SGHTA and CDR2 FQGTGA. The CDR3 DNA reads as TGTGCCAGCAGCTTGGCTAGCGGGGGGAACGAGCAGTACTTC. Amino acids: CASSLASGGNEQYF.

The CDR3 sequence is CASSFRTSVGEQYF. As DNA, the CDR3 is TGTGCCAGCAGCTTTAGGACTAGCGTTGGCGAGCAGTACTTC. J is TRBJ2-7 and V is TRBV7-8, with 9 positions matching TRBD2. The length of the CDR3 is 14 residues. Germline V lookup: CDR1 SGHVS, CDR2 FQNEAQ. V lost 3 bases and J lost 6; bases outside the gene matches: 6.

The chain joins TRBV28 to TRBJ1-5; TRBD1 matches at 10 bases. Germline V gene lookup returns CDR1 MDHEN and CDR2 SYDVKM. The CDR3 totals 14 residues. V gave up 6 bases and J gave up 2 bases; unmatched junction bases: 1. Written as DNA, the CDR3 is TGTGCCAGCAGGGGACAGGGGCGCAATCAGCCCCAGCATTTT. Its translation: CASRGQGRNQPQHF.

This clone was seen once. This rearrangement joins TRBV18 to TRBJ1-3, with D possibly being TRBD1 (5 bases). Germline V gene lookup returns CDR1 KGHSH and CDR2 LQKENI. The CDR3 consists of 12 residues. V lost 4 bases and J 4 bases, leaving 5 bases between the germline ends. The CDR3 region has the DNA TGTGCCAGCTCACGGGACGGAAACACCATATATTTT. This codes for CASSRDGNTIYF.

This clone was recorded only once. The rearrangement uses TRBV9 and TRBJ2-3; TRBD2 is a possible D gene (6 bases). The CDR3 sequence is 13 residues long. Germline assignment: CDR1 SGDLS and CDR2 YYNGEE. The V gene lost 4 bases and the J gene lost 9 bases, with 15 bases spanning the gap. In nucleotides, the CDR3 is TGTGCCAGCAGCTCGCCGTCGGGGGAAACGCAGTATTTT. Amino acid sequence: CASSSPSGETQYF.

The chain recombines TRBV6-5 with TRBJ2-5, with 8 bases that match TRBD1. The DNA end is more similar to TRBJ2-7, so the J call may be wrong. Germline V CDR1 and CDR2: MNHEY, SVGAGI. This CDR3 region has 14 residues. CDR3: CASSRDRRGYEQYF. CDR3 coding DNA: TGTGCCAGCAGCCGGGACAGGAGAGGGTACGAGCAGTACTTC.

V gene TRBV28 combines with J gene TRBJ1-5; no reliable D call. The CDR3 runs to 12 residues. Trimming took 6 bases from V and 6 from J, leaving 9 bases between them. The V gene's germline CDR1 is MDHEN and CDR2 SYDVKM. The CDR3 nucleotides read TGTGCCAGCAGGGGAGGAGGTCAGCCCCAGCATTTT. Protein: CASRGGGQPQHF.

V usage is TRBV18 and J usage is TRBJ2-3; D is unclear. Germline V lookup: CDR1 KGHSH, CDR2 LQKENI. The V and J ends lost 2 bases and 6 bases respectively, with 9 bases between them. This CDR3 region has 13 residues. CDR3 DNA: TGTGCCAGCTCACCAGTTCAGTGGGATACGCAGTATTTT. It specifies CASSPVQWDTQYF.

This chain links TRBV7-6 with TRBJ2-7, with D tentatively TRBD1 (5 bases). The CDR3 spans 14 residues. V lost 2 bases and J lost 6, with 14 bases in between. CDR1 and CDR2 (germline): SGHVS, FNYEAQ. The CDR3 DNA follows: TGTGCCAGCAGCTTAAACGAGGCAGGGATCGAGCAGTACTTC. Encoded protein: CASSLNEAGIEQYF.